One sample yielded the 29 T cell receptor beta chains listed below, sequenced in a study of T cells in tumors after PD-1 blockade. Only in-frame clones appear in the TCRdb table, and some are missing; sequencing was by immunoSEQ multiplex PCR. The sample contains roughly 9,300 clones, approximately 70% of which appear only once. The specimen was tumor tissue, collected after anti-PD-1 treatment. The receptor source for this set is a human donor with basal cell carcinoma.

This clone came up a few times. V is TRBV2 and J is TRBJ2-7; maybe TRBD2 (5 bases). The CDR3 is 12 amino acids. CDR1 and CDR2 (germline): SNHLY, FYNNEI. The ends were cut back, 7 bases at V and 5 bases at J, with 12 bases in the middle. As DNA, the CDR3 is TGTGCCAGCATCTTCACCGGGGACGAGCAGTACTTC. As protein: CASIFTGDEQYF.

J is TRBJ2-2 and V is TRBV11-3, with 14 bases fitting TRBD2. The ends lost 4 bases at V and 9 bases at J; junction bases unmatched: 7. The germline V gene encodes CDR1 SGHNT and CDR2 YENEEA. The CDR3 sequence is 16 residues long. CDR3 loop: CASSSRLAGGSRELFF. The CDR3, as DNA: TGTGCCAGCAGCTCCCGACTAGCGGGGGGGTCTAGGGAGCTGTTTTTT. The complete variable domain, with remaining parts taken from reference TRBV11-3 and TRBJ2-2, reads EAGVVQSPRYKIIEKKQPVAFWCNPISGHNTLYWYLQNLGQGPELLIRYENEEAVDDSQLPKDRFSAERLKGVDSTLKIQPAELGDSAVYLCASSSRLAGGSRELFFGEGSRLTVL.

The chain carries TRBV6-2 or TRBV6-3 and TRBJ2-2; D tentatively fits TRBD1 or TRBD2 (5 bases each). This CDR3 comprises 14 residues. Germline CDR1 and CDR2: MNHEY and SVGEGT. With 5 bases removed from V and 5 bases from J, the gap between germline ends came to 12 bases. This chain's CDR3 is CASSTGTGTGELFF. The CDR3 region has the DNA TGTGCCAGCAGTACGGGGACGGGGACCGGGGAGCTGTTTTTT.

This clone is medium-sized (0.01 to 0.1%) in the sample. This chain connects TRBV7-8 to TRBJ1-5, with D hard to call. V was shortened by 5 bases and J by 1 base, with 6 bases between the two germline ends. CDR3 length: 13 residues. CDR1 and CDR2 from the germline V gene are SGHVS and FQNEAQ. The CDR3 loop is CASSRYSNQPQHF. CDR3 DNA: TGTGCCAGCAGCCGCTACAGCAATCAGCCCCAGCATTTT.

This clone has just one count. The chain has TRBV9 and TRBJ2-6; 7 nucleotides agree with TRBD1. This CDR3 region has 17 residues. V lost 4 bases, J lost 2 bases, and 9 bases stayed unmatched. In germline, CDR1 is SGDLS, CDR2 YYNGEE. In DNA form, the CDR3 reads TGTGCCAGCAGCACGACAGGGTTGGGGCCTGGGGCCAACGTCCTGACTTTC. This sequence encodes CASSTTGLGPGANVLTF. Combining the CDR3 with reference TRBV9 and TRBJ2-6 gives the whole variable domain DSGVTQTPKHLITATGQRVTLRCSPRSGDLSVYWYQQSLDQGLQFLIQYYNGEERAKGNILERFSAQQFPDLHSELNLSSLELGDSALYFCASSTTGLGPGANVLTFGAGSRLTVL.

This clone was seen only once. The chain is built from TRBV5-1 and TRBJ2-3; perhaps TRBD2 as D (7 bases). Germline V CDR1 and CDR2: SGHRS, YFSETQ. The V and J ends lost 0 bases and 5 bases respectively, with 13 bases between them. The CDR3 extends over 15 amino acids. CDR3 sequence reads: CASSLGGGAVDTQYF. The DNA of the CDR3 is TGCGCCAGCAGCTTGGGAGGGGGGGCCGTAGATACGCAGTATTTT.

The chain carries TRBV5-1 and TRBJ2-3; 11 nucleotides align to TRBD2. The CDR3 is made up of 18 amino acids. The J segment lost 5 bases and the V segment lost 4 bases, leaving 15 bases of the junction unmatched. Germline V gene data show CDR1 as SGHRS and CDR2 as YFSETQ. The CDR3 loop is CASSPTPGGTSGKDTQYF. DNA for the CDR3: TGCGCCAGCAGCCCAACCCCTGGGGGGACTAGCGGCAAAGATACGCAGTATTTT.

V usage is TRBV7-2 and J usage is TRBJ2-3; 12 bases align to TRBD2. CDR1 and CDR2 from the germline V gene are SGHTA and FQGNSA. The trim removed 3 bases at V and 3 bases at J, leaving 10 bases unmatched. CDR3 size: 18 residues. The CDR3 region has the DNA TGTGCCAGCAGCTTTTATCCTAGCGGGAGGGCCATGACAGATACGCAGTATTTT. Protein product: CASSFYPSGRAMTDTQYF.

The chain carries TRBV6-5 and TRBJ2-2; weak D call: TRBD1 (5 bases). Trimming shortened V by 7 bases and J by 6 bases, and 18 bases separated the two germline ends. The CDR3 has 15 residues. Per germline, CDR1 MNHEY and CDR2 SVGAGI. CDR3 sequence (DNA): TGTGCCAGCAAGAACCCGGCAGGGAATTCCGGGGAGCTGTTTTTT. This gives the protein CASKNPAGNSGELFF.

The rearrangement joins TRBV3-1 (or the pseudogene TRBV3-2) to TRBJ2-2; 12 nucleotides agree with TRBD2. Germline lookup yields CDR1 LGHDT and CDR2 YNNKEL (reference sequence). The junction had 3 bases not matched to a gene; V was cut back by 4 bases and J by 0 bases. The CDR3 loop spans 17 amino acids. CDR3 DNA: TGTGCCAGCAGCCTCGGACTAGCGGGGTCGAACACCGGGGAGCTGTTTTTT. Residues: CASSLGLAGSNTGELFF.

The V call is TRBV24-1, the J call TRBJ1-2; D perhaps matches TRBD1 (5 bases). V was shortened by 2 bases and J by 5 bases, with 11 bases between the two germline ends. There are 14 residues in the CDR3. The germline V gene encodes CDR1 KGHDR and CDR2 SFDVKD. The DNA for the CDR3 is TGTGCCACCAGTGATTCGGACACGGGGTATGGCTACACCTTC. It is translated as CATSDSDTGYGYTF.

This chain links TRBV24-1 with TRBJ2-1; TRBD2 agrees at 15 bases. The CDR3 length is 15 residues. With V trimmed by 6 bases and J by 6 bases, 2 bases remained unmatched. Germline assignment: CDR1 KGHDR and CDR2 SFDVKD. In nucleotides, the CDR3 is TGTGCCACCAGTCGGGGACTAGCGGGAGGCAATGAGCAGTTCTTC. It is translated as CATSRGLAGGNEQFF.

The chain carries TRBV27 and TRBJ1-5, with D possibly TRBD1 on 5 matching bases. V lost 0 bases, J lost 0 bases, and 15 bases lay in between. Germline CDR1 MNHEY, CDR2 SMNVEV (reference sequence). This CDR3 region has 18 residues. As DNA, the CDR3 is TGTGCCAGCAGTTTATCGCCCGGCTACAGGATTAGCAATCAGCCCCAGCATTTT. Translating it yields CASSLSPGYRISNQPQHF.

The gene calls are TRBV5-1 and TRBJ2-7; no reliable D call. CDR1 is SGHRS, CDR2 YFSETQ, per germline. Between the trimmed V and J ends, which lost 6 bases and 5 bases, there was a span of 15 bases. The CDR3 is 13 amino acids. The CDR3 sequence: CASKRLEVHEQYF. DNA for the CDR3: TGCGCCAGCAAGCGTCTTGAGGTCCACGAGCAGTACTTC.

This clone has a single count. This chain connects TRBV21-1 to TRBJ2-5; the D segment call TRBD1 is taken from the table without a DNA check. TRBV21-1 constitutes a pseudogene. The CDR3 totals 15 residues. CDR3 nucleotide sequence: TGTGCCAGCAGCAAAGGGGCACAGCACCAAGAGACCCAGTACTTC. Translated, it gives CASSKGAQHQETQYF.

The chain employs TRBV7-9 and TRBJ1-6; no firm D call. The CDR3 is made up of 12 amino acids. Germline values: CDR1 SEHNR, CDR2 FQNEAQ (reference sequence). Trimming left V 3 bases short and J 8 bases short, with 5 bases between. CDR3 amino acids: CASSFLDSPLHF. DNA of the CDR3: TGTGCCAGCAGCTTTCTAGATTCACCCCTCCACTTT.

Only a few counts were recorded for this clone. The gene calls are TRBV19 and TRBJ2-4; D remains unclear. The CDR3 consists of 14 residues. CDR1 and CDR2 from the germline V gene are LNHDA and SQIVND (reference sequence). V was clipped by 3 bases and J by 10 bases, with 16 bases between them. The chain's CDR3 is CASSIRSGNWIQYF. CDR3 coding DNA: TGTGCCAGTAGTATTCGGTCAGGAAATTGGATTCAGTACTTC. Filled out from reference TRBV19 and TRBJ2-4, the complete variable domain reads DGGITQSPKYLFRKEGQNVTLSCEQNLNHDAMYWYRQDPGQGLRLIYYSQIVNDFQKGDIAEGYSVSREKKESFPLTVTSAQKNPTAFYLCASSIRSGNWIQYFGAGTRLSVL.

This chain joins TRBV7-2 and TRBJ2-5; D not certain. The CDR3 runs 16 residues. Deletions cut 2 bases from V and 5 bases from J, with 18 bases between. Germline V gene sequence: CDR1 SGHTA, CDR2 FQGNSA. As DNA, the CDR3 is TGTGCCAGCAGCTTAAGAAGTACGGGCCTTGGGGAGACCCAGTACTTC. This encodes CASSLRSTGLGETQYF.

J is TRBJ1-6 and V is TRBV18, with a tentative D call TRBD1 (6 bases). Germline V gene data show CDR1 as KGHSH and CDR2 as LQKENI. V was shortened by 2 bases and J by 7 bases, with 12 bases between the two germline ends. This CDR3 is 15 amino acids long. DNA of the CDR3: TGTGCCAGCTCACCATCGGGACAAGGGAATTCACCCCTCCACTTT. Residues: CASSPSGQGNSPLHF.

CDR3 loop: CASSLLIRNTGELFF. Written as DNA, the CDR3 is TGTGCCAGCAGCTTACTCATCCGGAACACCGGGGAGCTGTTTTTT. The chain couples TRBV7-2 to TRBJ2-2; D is undetermined. The ends were cut back, 2 bases at V and 1 base at J, with 8 bases in the middle. Germline V gene lookup returns CDR1 SGHTA and CDR2 FQGNSA. This CDR3 has 15 amino acids.

The chain couples TRBV5-1 to TRBJ2-1; no definite D call. This CDR3 is built from 12 residues. The germline V gene has CDR1 SGHRS and CDR2 YFSETQ. Between the trimmed V and J ends, which lost 9 bases and 5 bases, there was a span of 12 bases. In DNA form, the CDR3 reads TGCGCCACTACGGACCAAGACAATGAGCAGTTCTTC. Its translation is CATTDQDNEQFF.

CDR3 residues: CASSLAGTDTQYF. The CDR3 DNA follows: TGTGCCAGCAGCTTAGCAGGCACAGATACGCAGTATTTT. J is TRBJ2-3 and V is TRBV5-5; D not resolved. V dropped 2 bases and J dropped 1 base, with 5 bases sitting between them. This CDR3 has 13 amino acids. Germline CDR1 and CDR2: SGHKS and YYEKEE (reference sequence).

The rearrangement uses TRBV29-1 and TRBJ2-3, with TRBD1 matching over 7 bases. CDR1 is SQVTM and CDR2 is ANQGSEA in the germline V gene. The CDR3 loop spans 12 amino acids. The trim removed 7 bases at V and 2 bases at J, leaving 3 bases unmatched. CDR3 sequence reads: CSGQGHTDTQYF. The CDR3 DNA follows: TGCAGCGGACAGGGTCACACAGATACGCAGTATTTT.

The chain employs TRBV28 and TRBJ2-3, with 8 bases aligning to TRBD1. Germline values: CDR1 MDHEN, CDR2 SYDVKM. The CDR3 extends over 15 amino acids. V dropped 2 bases and J dropped 8; count of bases not matched to a gene: 9. The DNA for the CDR3 is TGTGCCAGCAGTTTAAGGTCAGGGGGCGAATTTACGCAGTATTTT. This gives the protein CASSLRSGGEFTQYF.

V and J are TRBV6-1 and TRBJ1-5; D not resolved. The CDR3 is 13 amino acids. The germline gives CDR1 MNHNS, CDR2 SASEGT. V lost 3 bases, J lost 5 bases, and 8 bases lay in between. The CDR3 coding sequence is TGTGCCAGCAGTGAGGGTACTTATCAGCCCCAGCATTTT. Translating gives CASSEGTYQPQHF.

In this sample, this clone turned up a few times. This rearrangement joins TRBV7-2 to TRBJ2-7; D gene uncertain. The germline CDR1 and CDR2 sequences are SGHTA and FQGNSA. The CDR3 spans 13 residues. V lost 8 bases, J lost 0 bases, and 11 bases lay in between. The CDR3 nucleotides are TGTGCCAGCTTGGCGACCTTCTCCTACGAGCAGTACTTC. This gives the protein CASLATFSYEQYF.

The chain uses TRBV29-1 and TRBJ1-4, with TRBD1 as a possible D gene (6 bases). Germline V gene lookup returns CDR1 SQVTM and CDR2 ANQGSEA. Trimming removed 7 bases at V and 2 bases at J, with 11 bases between. The CDR3 has 13 amino acids. CDR3 residues: CSGRGATNEKLFF. CDR3 coding DNA: TGCAGCGGACGGGGGGCTACTAATGAAAAACTGTTTTTT.

V gene TRBV18 combines with J gene TRBJ1-1; D not resolved. In germline, CDR1 is KGHSH, CDR2 LQKENI. Trimming stripped 8 bases from V and 5 bases from J, with 18 bases between. This CDR3 has 14 residues. The CDR3 bases are TGTGCCAGCCTTGAAGACGGCAGCTGGACTGAAGCTTTCTTT. Translating gives CASLEDGSWTEAFF.

The chain couples TRBV3-1 (or the pseudogene TRBV3-2) to TRBJ1-1, with unresolved D. The CDR3 has 14 residues. V was pared by 4 bases and J by 1 base, with 10 bases between. The germline V gene encodes CDR1 LGHDT and CDR2 YNNKEL (reference sequence). CDR3 sequence: CASSPSGGNTEAFF. DNA for the CDR3: TGTGCCAGCAGCCCCTCAGGAGGGAACACTGAAGCTTTCTTT.